These 25 T cell receptor beta chains were all obtained from the same sample, sequenced in a study of shared clonotypes between healthy human individuals (dated by TCRdb to the early 2020s). Preparation of the library involved the immunoSEQ multiplex PCR assay. In TCRdb, the immuneACCESS table is reduced to in-frame sequences with V and J assigned. These tables do not hold every clone; where another copy was compared, an unresolved V gene accounts for under half, and the others remain unexplained. Present in this sample are 2.3 million or so clones, just over 90% of which were seen just once. The ten top clones hold 0.3% to 0.4% of the sample. The source material was naive CD4+ T cells from PBMCs. The meaning of the sample's cell subset or site label: CD45RA+ positively selected. Receptors originate from a young man in good health. Some clones in this sample may be carry-over from other donors' samples.

The chain recombines TRBV18 with TRBJ1-2; D gene uncertain. The CDR3 length is 15 residues. V lost 0 bases and J lost 2, with 10 bases in between. Germline CDR1 is KGHSH and CDR2 is LQKENI. The CDR3 DNA reads as TGTGCCAGCTCACCACCCGAGTCCGGCAACTATGGCTACACCTTC. It encodes CASSPPESGNYGYTF.

J is TRBJ2-6 and V is TRBV27, with D possibly matching TRBD1 (6 bases). Trimming took 6 bases from V and 0 from J, leaving 27 bases between them. The length of the CDR3 is 21 residues. Germline V gene sequence: CDR1 MNHEY, CDR2 SMNVEV (reference sequence). The CDR3: CASRRLGLDRTASSGANVLTF. As DNA, the CDR3 is TGTGCCAGCAGACGATTGGGGCTCGACCGGACAGCCTCCTCTGGGGCCAACGTCCTGACTTTC.

The rearrangement joins TRBV28 to TRBJ2-5; either TRBD1 or TRBD2 may supply D (5 bases each). This CDR3 has 16 amino acids. In germline, CDR1 is MDHEN, CDR2 SYDVKM. The V end lost 3 bases, the J end lost 5 bases, and 19 bases lay between the germline ends. Here the CDR3 DNA reads TGTGCCAGCAGTTTGTCCCGGGGACCCGTAGGGGAGACCCAGTACTTC. This gives the protein CASSLSRGPVGETQYF.

Comments on this clone: Additional DNA sequences in this sample encode the identical CDR3. This chain links TRBV5-4 with TRBJ2-1; 7 bases fit TRBD1. This CDR3 has 15 amino acids. Germline trimming cut 3 bases from V and 0 bases from J; bases unmatched to any gene: 3. Germline V gives CDR1 SGHNT, CDR2 YYREEE (reference sequence). The CDR3 DNA follows: TGTGCCAGCAGCTCCCGACAGGGCTCCTACAATGAGCAGTTCTTC. Translating it yields CASSSRQGSYNEQFF.

The chain couples TRBV5-4 to TRBJ2-7, with D possibly being TRBD2 (5 bases). The CDR3 contains 15 residues. The germline V gene encodes CDR1 SGHNT and CDR2 YYREEE (reference sequence). Trimming stripped 1 base from V and 4 bases from J, with 15 bases between. DNA for the CDR3: TGTGCCAGCAGCTTGTCCGGGATCCCACCTTACGAGCAGTACTTC. It specifies CASSLSGIPPYEQYF.

The chain is built from TRBV20-1 and TRBJ2-5, with TRBD2 identical over 7 bases. Germline V gives CDR1 DFQATT, CDR2 SNEGSKA (reference sequence). The CDR3 is 11 amino acids. J was trimmed by 3 bases and V by 5 bases; bases with no gene match: 0. The CDR3 spells CSALAEETQYF. The CDR3 DNA sequence: TGCAGTGCTCTAGCGGAAGAGACCCAGTACTTC.

This rearrangement joins TRBV7-8 to TRBJ1-6; no reliable D call. Germline V lookup: CDR1 SGHVS, CDR2 FQNEAQ. This CDR3 is built from 15 residues. V was shortened by 1 base and J by 9 bases, with 13 bases between the two germline ends. As DNA, the CDR3 is TGTGCCAGCAGCTTAGTAGGCAGGCTGCGTTCACCCCTCCACTTT. Protein product: CASSLVGRLRSPLHF.

V and J are TRBV14 and TRBJ2-7; D is undetermined. V was trimmed by 0 bases and J by 1 base, leaving 7 bases between them. Germline V gene sequence: CDR1 SGHDN, CDR2 FVKESK. The CDR3 is 14 amino acids. CDR3 region: CASSQELASYEQYF. Here the CDR3 DNA reads TGTGCCAGCAGCCAAGAGCTCGCGTCCTACGAGCAGTACTTC.

This chain joins TRBV11-2 and TRBJ2-7, with 11 bases that match TRBD2. The CDR3 has 16 residues. Per germline, CDR1 SGHAT and CDR2 FQNNGV. V lost 5 bases and J lost 2; bases outside the gene matches: 8. CDR3 nucleotides: TGTGCCAGCAGCCCCCAGGTAGCGGGAGGGCCCTACGAGCAGTACTTC. It translates to CASSPQVAGGPYEQYF.

The V call is TRBV5-1, the J call TRBJ2-5; 9 bases are a match to TRBD2. CDR3 size: 16 residues. V dropped 5 bases and J dropped 1; count of bases not matched to a gene: 9. The V gene's germline CDR1 is SGHRS and CDR2 YFSETQ. The CDR3 region is CASSPLSGGPQETQYF. For the CDR3, the DNA is TGCGCCAGCAGTCCCCTTAGCGGGGGACCCCAAGAGACCCAGTACTTC.

J is TRBJ1-3 and V is TRBV28; no clear D gene. Germline lookup yields CDR1 MDHEN and CDR2 SYDVKM. Trimming shortened V by 8 bases and J by 4 bases, and 12 bases separated the two germline ends. The CDR3 is 13 residues long. This CDR3 is CASGRGPGNTIYF. The CDR3 nucleotides are TGTGCCAGCGGTCGAGGGCCCGGAAACACCATATATTTT.

The J gene is TRBJ2-2, the V gene TRBV7-3, with D unresolved. The V gene's germline CDR1 is SGHTA and CDR2 FQGTGA. Trimming shortened V by 5 bases and J by 0 bases, and 7 bases separated the two germline ends. CDR3 size: 14 residues. The CDR3 loop is CASSPWSNTGELFF. DNA for the CDR3: TGTGCCAGCAGCCCCTGGTCGAACACCGGGGAGCTGTTTTTT.

Turning to this clone: This sample includes further DNA sequences coding for the same CDR3. The chain has TRBV6-1 and TRBJ1-5; 7 bases line up with TRBD1. Losses at the gene ends were 6 bases for V and 3 bases for J; bases not matched to a gene: 2. The CDR3 loop spans 13 amino acids. Per the germline V gene, CDR1 is MNHNS and CDR2 is SASEGT. The CDR3, as DNA: TGTGCCAGCAGGGGACAGATCAATCAGCCCCAGCATTTT. It yields the protein CASRGQINQPQHF.

Comments on this clone: This specimen includes other DNA sequences encoding the same CDR3. This chain uses TRBV20-1 with TRBJ2-7; D not certain. Germline V CDR1 and CDR2: DFQATT, SNEGSKA (reference sequence). The CDR3 extends over 11 amino acids. The V gene lost 4 bases and the J gene lost 1 base, with 5 bases spanning the gap. DNA of the CDR3: TGCAGTGCTACGCCTTCCTACGAGCAGTACTTC. Protein sequence: CSATPSYEQYF.

V and J are TRBV5-1 and TRBJ2-2; perhaps TRBD2 as D (6 bases). The CDR3 spans 17 residues. Germline CDR1 SGHRS, CDR2 YFSETQ. Deletions cut 3 bases from V and 7 bases from J, with 22 bases between. The DNA of the CDR3 is TGCGCCAGCAGCTCACCAAGAACCCGGGACTGGCACGGGGAGCTGTTTTTT. This encodes CASSSPRTRDWHGELFF.

The rearrangement uses TRBV30 and TRBJ2-1, with 10 nucleotides matching TRBD2. The CDR3 is 15 amino acids. With 1 base clipped from V and 3 bases from J, the junction kept 3 bases outside the gene matches. Germline CDR1 and CDR2: GTSNPN and SVGIG (reference sequence). CDR3 residues: CAWSESSGGYNEQFF. The CDR3 DNA reads TGTGCCTGGAGTGAATCTAGCGGGGGCTACAATGAGCAGTTCTTC.

V is TRBV27 and J is TRBJ2-2, with D possibly being TRBD2 (6 bases). Germline CDR1 and CDR2: MNHEY and SMNVEV (reference sequence). The length of the CDR3 is 15 residues. Trimming took off 8 bases at V and 1 base at J, with 14 bases between the two ends. The CDR3 loop reads CASGGLALNTGELFF. In nucleotides, the CDR3 is TGTGCCAGCGGGGGGTTAGCGCTGAACACCGGGGAGCTGTTTTTT.

The chain is built from TRBV7-6 and TRBJ1-3; perhaps TRBD1 as D (6 bases). Germline V gene sequence: CDR1 SGHVS, CDR2 FNYEAQ. V lost 1 base, J lost 0 bases, and 7 bases lay in between. The CDR3 spans 15 residues. The DNA of the CDR3 is TGTGCCAGCAGCTTAGGAGGGGGCTCTGGAAACACCATATATTTT. It codes for CASSLGGGSGNTIYF.

The chain uses TRBV7-9 and TRBJ2-3, with D perhaps TRBD2 (5 bases). V was clipped by 1 base and J by 4 bases, with 9 bases between them. CDR1 is SEHNR and CDR2 is FQNEAQ in the germline V gene (reference sequence). The CDR3 loop spans 14 amino acids. CDR3 sequence (DNA): TGTGCCAGCAGCTTAGGAGGGTCCGCAGATACGCAGTATTTT. It specifies CASSLGGSADTQYF.

This clone was counted a single time. The chain combines TRBV20-1 with TRBJ2-1; D possibly uses TRBD1 or TRBD2 (5 bases each). V lost 7 bases and J lost 7, with 11 bases in between. This CDR3 has 11 amino acids. Germline V lookup: CDR1 DFQATT, CDR2 SNEGSKA (reference sequence). The CDR3 sequence is CSGQGENEQFF. The CDR3 nucleotides are TGCAGTGGCCAAGGGGAGAATGAGCAGTTCTTC.

The chain links TRBV7-9 to TRBJ1-6; D is unclear. The germline V and J ends were trimmed by 3 bases and 7 bases, with 13 bases remaining between them. CDR3 size: 15 residues. CDR1 is SEHNR, CDR2 FQNEAQ, per germline (reference sequence). The CDR3, as DNA: TGTGCCAGCAGCTTTGATCCCAGAAGCAATTCACCCCTCCACTTT. As protein: CASSFDPRSNSPLHF. Together with reference TRBV7-9 and TRBJ1-6, the CDR3 gives the full variable domain: DTGVSQNPRHKITKRGQNVTFRCDPISEHNRLYWYRQTLGQGPEFLTYFQNEAQLEKSRLLSDRFSAERPKGSFSTLEIQRTEQGDSAMYLCASSFDPRSNSPLHFGNGTRLTVT.

The chain employs TRBV18 and TRBJ1-2; D gene ambiguous. The CDR3 has 15 residues. V was pared by 3 bases and J by 1 base, with 12 bases between. Germline V gene sequence: CDR1 KGHSH, CDR2 LQKENI. CDR3 sequence reads: CASSPTDTINYGYTF. The CDR3 DNA reads TGTGCCAGCTCACCCACCGACACAATTAACTATGGCTACACCTTC.

V gene TRBV11-3 combines with J gene TRBJ2-7; 8 positions agree with TRBD1. The J segment lost 5 bases and the V segment lost 0 bases, leaving 6 bases of the junction unmatched. The CDR3 loop spans 15 amino acids. In germline, CDR1 is SGHNT, CDR2 YENEEA. The CDR3 region has the DNA TGTGCCAGCAGCTTAGATGGACAGGGAAAAGACGAGCAGTACTTC. The encoded protein is CASSLDGQGKDEQYF. The variable domain in full, completed from reference TRBV11-3 and TRBJ2-7, reads EAGVVQSPRYKIIEKKQPVAFWCNPISGHNTLYWYLQNLGQGPELLIRYENEEAVDDSQLPKDRFSAERLKGVDSTLKIQPAELGDSAVYLCASSLDGQGKDEQYFGPGTRLTVT.

The chain combines TRBV11-1 with TRBJ1-1; D remains ambiguous. The CDR3 totals 12 residues. Deletions cut 1 base from V and 10 bases from J, with 10 bases between. Germline lookup yields CDR1 SGHAT and CDR2 FQDESV (reference sequence). CDR3 in DNA: TGTGCCAGCAGCTTAGGGTTTGAGTCAGCTTTCTTT. Residues: CASSLGFESAFF.

This clone was seen a single time. The CDR3 bases are TGCGCCAGCAGCCAAGGTCTACAGGGGAACACTGAAGCTTTCTTT. Translating gives CASSQGLQGNTEAFF. The chain uses TRBV4-1 and TRBJ1-1; tentatively, D is TRBD1 (6 bases). CDR3 length: 15 amino acids. V gave up 1 base and J gave up 1 base, with 10 bases separating them. CDR1 MGHRA and CDR2 YSYEKL come from the germline V gene.